Below, one T cell receptor (beta chain) is given with its context. Which antigen it targets is not known. Base-call qualities are not available, and no considerably larger clone is one nucleotide away. Cut back by 1 base and 4 bases, the V and J ends lie 13 bases apart. CDR3 length: 16 amino acids, cysteine to phenylalanine. Of all the DNA, just the CDR3 is kept, 48 bases in frame from base 1. Based on the germline V gene, the CDR1 and CDR2 sequences are KGHDR and SFDVKD. TCRbeta CDR3 regions were amplified from genomic DNA by means of the immunoSEQ Assay, a bias-controlled multiplex PCR. The study's own analysis went as follows. The number of nucleated cells in each sample was estimated from the amplification of reference gene primers within the assay. Sequence reads were collapsed and filtered to measure the absolute abundance of every unique TCRbeta CDR3 rearrangement. For each sample, productive Simpson clonality was calculated by taking the square root of Simpson's diversity index across productive rearrangements. The source is immuneACCESS, and TCRdb retained only in-frame sequences with V and J called. Part of the clones is not carried over; for the studies checked, unresolved V genes explain less than half of this, and the remainder is unexplained. The DNA gave D and trimming, while V, J and clone size come from that table. Present in this sample are fewer than 700,000 clones, around 90% of which were seen just once. The ten most abundant clones make up less than 9% of the sample.

This specimen comes from a study of blood T cell repertoires in COVID-19 (dated by TCRdb to the early 2020s). In terms of the full investigation: Collaborator samples came from the United States, Italy and Spain and covered acute and convalescent phases of COVID-19. A de-identified subject ID, COVID-19 status, age in years and sex were almost always included in the sample metadata. The samples were drawn from the first 160 participants of the ongoing ImmuneRACE study and from 1,254 subjects provided by 6 global collaborators. The prospective study material was composed of cDNA or gDNA derived from T cells, B-cell-depleted T cells, or PBMCs. The repertoires were made available in a free public database intended to serve as a resource for research on the immune response to SARS-CoV-2. Where available, HLA class I and class II types were taken from metadata supplied by the sample provider and were not determined by assay-based typing. Deeply sampled blood TCRbeta repertoires from subjects exposed to, actively infected with, or recovered from COVID-19 were included in the dataset. General study outcomes and caveats: Clinical and demographic metadata were provided uncurated, with the amount varying by source and participant.

In Seattle, one collaborating source enrolled patients while the infection was active and tracked those patients longitudinally over the course of disease. The collaborating institutions used their own protocols to collect whole blood in K2EDTA tubes. For TCRbeta analysis, collaborators shipped samples as frozen whole blood, isolated PBMCs, or DNA extracted from either of those sample types. The V and J segments used are TRBV24-1 and TRBJ1-5; the D gene is perhaps TRBD1, on 5 matching bases. This receptor was identified in a woman aged 50 to 60 with COVID-19, enrolled during active disease. The sample comprised peripheral blood. The nucleotides read TGTGCCACCAGTGATTTTTGGGGGGTATGGAATCAGCCCCAGCATTTT. Translated, this is CATSDFWGVWNQPQHF.